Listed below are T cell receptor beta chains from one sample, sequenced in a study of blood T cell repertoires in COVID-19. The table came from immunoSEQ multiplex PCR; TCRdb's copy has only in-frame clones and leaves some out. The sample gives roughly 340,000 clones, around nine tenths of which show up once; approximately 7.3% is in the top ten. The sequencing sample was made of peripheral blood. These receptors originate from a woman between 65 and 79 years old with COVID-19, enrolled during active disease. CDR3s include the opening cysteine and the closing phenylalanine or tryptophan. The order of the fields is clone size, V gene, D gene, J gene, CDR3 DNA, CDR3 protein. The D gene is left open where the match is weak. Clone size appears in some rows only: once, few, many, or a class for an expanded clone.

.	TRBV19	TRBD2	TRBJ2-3	TGTGCCAGTAGTACTGTAGCGGGGGGCCGCACAGATACGCAGTATTTT	CASSTVAGGRTDTQYF
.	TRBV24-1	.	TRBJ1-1	TGTGCCACCAGTGCCTCTGGGGGGGCTGAAGCTTTCTTT	CATSASGGAEAFF
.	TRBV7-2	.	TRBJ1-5	TGTGCCAGCAGCTTAGATGGGCAGGGGAATCAGCCCCAGCATTTT	CASSLDGQGNQPQHF
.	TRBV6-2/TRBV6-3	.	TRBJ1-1	TGTGCCAGCAGCCTCGACTGGAACACTGAAGCTTTCTTT	CASSLDWNTEAFF
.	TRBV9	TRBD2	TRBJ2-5	TGTGCCAGCAGCGTAAGGCTAGCGGGGGGCCCCGAGGGGGAGACCCAGTACTTC	CASSVRLAGGPEGETQYF
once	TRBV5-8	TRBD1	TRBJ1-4	TGTGCCAGCAGCTTCGACAGGGGAGGCATCTGGGCTGAAAAACTGTTTTTT	CASSFDRGGIWAEKLFF
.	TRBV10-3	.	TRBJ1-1	TGTGCCATCAGTGACTTGGGACATCAGAACACTGAAGCTTTCTTT	CAISDLGHQNTEAFF
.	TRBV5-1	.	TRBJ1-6	TGCGCCAGCACTGGAGGACAGAGAAATTCACCCCTCCACTTT	CASTGGQRNSPLHF
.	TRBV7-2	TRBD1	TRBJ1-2	TGTGCCAGCAGCCCACACCGGGACAGAGTCTATGGCTACACCTTC	CASSPHRDRVYGYTF
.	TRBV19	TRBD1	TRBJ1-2	TGTGCCAGTAGTAGAGAGACAGGGGGCGGCTATGGCTACACCTTC	CASSRETGGGYGYTF
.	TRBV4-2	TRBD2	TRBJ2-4	TGTGCCAGCAGCCAAGTTCTAGCGGGGCAGGCCAAAAACATTCAGTACTTC	CASSQVLAGQAKNIQYF
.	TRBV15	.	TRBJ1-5	TGTGCCACCAGCAGAGATCGGAGAAGCAATCAGCCCCAGCATTTT	CATSRDRRSNQPQHF
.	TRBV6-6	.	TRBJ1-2	TGTGCCAGCAGTTCAGAGGGAGACTACACCTTC	CASSSEGDYTF
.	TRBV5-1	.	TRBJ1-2	TGCGCCAGCAGCACAAACCCGGGACTCCGAGCCTATGGCTACACCTTC	CASSTNPGLRAYGYTF
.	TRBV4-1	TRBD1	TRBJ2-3	TGCGCCAGCAGCCAAGGGACAGGGTCCGATACGCAGTATTTT	CASSQGTGSDTQYF
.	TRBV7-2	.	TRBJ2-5	TGTGCCAGCAGCCGAACCGGGCAAGAGACCCAGTACTTC	CASSRTGQETQYF
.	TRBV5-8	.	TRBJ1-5	TGTGCCAGCAGCCGACAGGCTTGGGGCAATCAGCCCCAGCATTTT	CASSRQAWGNQPQHF
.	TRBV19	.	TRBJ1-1	TGTGCCAGTAGTATGACAGCGAACACTGAAGCTTTCTTT	CASSMTANTEAFF
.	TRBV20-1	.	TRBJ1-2	TGCAGTGCTAGTGGTGGAGCGGACTATGGCTACACCTTC	CSASGGADYGYTF
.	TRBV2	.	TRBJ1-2	TGTGCCAGCAGTGTTGCCCAGGTCGGCAACTATGGCTACACCTTC	CASSVAQVGNYGYTF
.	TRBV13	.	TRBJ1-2	TGTGCCAGCAGCTCTCCGGGACAAGGCTATGGCTACACCTTC	CASSSPGQGYGYTF
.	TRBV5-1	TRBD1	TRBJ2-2	TGCGCCAGCAGCCCGGACAGGGGGCGCGGAACCGGGGAGCTGTTTTTT	CASSPDRGRGTGELFF
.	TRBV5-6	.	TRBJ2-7	TGTGCCAGCAGCTATACAGGATCCTACGAGCAGTACTTC	CASSYTGSYEQYF
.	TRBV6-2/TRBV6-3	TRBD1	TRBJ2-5	TGTGCCAGCAGCCGACAGGGGGCGAAGGAGACCCAGTACTTC	CASSRQGAKETQYF
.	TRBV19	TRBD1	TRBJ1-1	TGTGCCAGTAGTCACAGGGGACGGAACACTGAAGCTTTCTTT	CASSHRGRNTEAFF
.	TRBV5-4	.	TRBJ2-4	TGTGCCAGCAGCCAGGGATCAGGGGACATTCAGTACTTC	CASSQGSGDIQYF
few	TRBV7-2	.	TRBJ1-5	TGTGCCAGCAGCTTAGTAGCGGGGGCGAACCAGCCCCAGCATTTT	CASSLVAGANQPQHF
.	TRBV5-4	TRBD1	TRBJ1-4	TGTGCCAGCAGCTTCTCCACTCCGGGACAGATTTCTGCAACTAATGAAAAACTGTTTTTT	CASSFSTPGQISATNEKLFF
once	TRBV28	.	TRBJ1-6	TGTGCCAGCAGTTTAATGAACGGAGACTTTTCACCCCTCCACTTT	CASSLMNGDFSPLHF
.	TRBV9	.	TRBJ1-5	TGTGCCAGCAGCGTAAACGGGGGGTCGAATCAGCCCCAGCATTTT	CASSVNGGSNQPQHF
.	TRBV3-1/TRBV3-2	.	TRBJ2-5	TGTGCCAGCAGCCAAGATCCCCCGGGAAGCCAAGAGACCCAGTACTTC	CASSQDPPGSQETQYF
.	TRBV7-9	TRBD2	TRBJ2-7	TGTGCCAGCAGCTTTGGGCCTAGCGGGGGCCGTAGGAGGTCCTACGAGCAGTACTTC	CASSFGPSGGRRRSYEQYF
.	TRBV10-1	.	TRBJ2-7	TGCGCCAGCAGTGAGGACGGACAGCCTTACGAGCAGTACTTC	CASSEDGQPYEQYF
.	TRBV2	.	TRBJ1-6	TGTGCCAGCAGTGAAGTCGGGGGGGCGCAAAATTCACCCCTCCACTTT	CASSEVGGAQNSPLHF
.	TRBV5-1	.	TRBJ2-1	TGCGCCAGCAGCTCCCAGGGGCAATACAATGAGCAGTTCTTC	CASSSQGQYNEQFF
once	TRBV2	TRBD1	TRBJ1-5	TGTGCCAGCAGTGAATGGCAGGGGGCAAATCAGCCCCAGCATTTT	CASSEWQGANQPQHF
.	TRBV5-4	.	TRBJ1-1	TGTGCCAGCAGCTTCCAGGGCAGGACTGAAGCTTTCTTT	CASSFQGRTEAFF
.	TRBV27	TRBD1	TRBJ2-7	TGTGCCAGCAGTAGGATCCCGGGGGGACAGGGGATCTACGAGCAGTACTTC	CASSRIPGGQGIYEQYF
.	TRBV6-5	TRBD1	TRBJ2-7	TGTGCCAGCCGGCTGGGACAGTACAACGAGCAGTACTTC	CASRLGQYNEQYF
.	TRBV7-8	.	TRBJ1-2	TGTGCCAGCAGCTTAGTGGGGGAGGACTATGGCTACACCTTC	CASSLVGEDYGYTF
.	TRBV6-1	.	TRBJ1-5	TGTGCCAGCAGTGAGTTAGGGGGTCAGCCCCAGCATTTT	CASSELGGQPQHF
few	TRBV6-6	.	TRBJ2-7	TGTGCCAGCATCCCATACCCCGGCGGCTACGAGCAGTACTTC	CASIPYPGGYEQYF
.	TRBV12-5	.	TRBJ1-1	TGTGCTAGTGGTTTGAGCAGTCGGAGTACTGAAGCTTTCTTT	CASGLSSRSTEAFF
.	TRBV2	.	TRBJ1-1	TGTGCCAGCAGTGCGAGTGAGGCCACTGAAGCTTTCTTT	CASSASEATEAFF
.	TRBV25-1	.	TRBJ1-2	TGTGCCAGCAGGGACACTAACTATGGCTACACCTTC	CASRDTNYGYTF
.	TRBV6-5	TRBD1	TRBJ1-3	TGTGCCAGCAGTTATTGGAGGGGGCGAGGAAACACCATATATTTT	CASSYWRGRGNTIYF
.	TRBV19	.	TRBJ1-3	TGTGCCACCCGAGAGTCGAAATCTGGAAACACCATATATTTT	CATRESKSGNTIYF
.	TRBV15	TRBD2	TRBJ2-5	TGTGCCACCAGCAGAGATCCGGGACTAGGGGGGGAGACCCAGTACTTC	CATSRDPGLGGETQYF
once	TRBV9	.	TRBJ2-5	TGTGCCAGCAGTACTTCTGGAGGGGGCAGAGGGGAGACCCAGTACTTC	CASSTSGGGRGETQYF
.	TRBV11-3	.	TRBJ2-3	TGTGCCAGCAGCCGCGGACAGCCCACAGATACGCAGTATTTT	CASSRGQPTDTQYF
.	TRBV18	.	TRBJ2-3	TGTGCCAGCTCACCACCGTACGGCAGGGGCACGGCAGATACGCAGTATTTT	CASSPPYGRGTADTQYF